Below are 21 T cell receptor beta chains sequenced from a single sample in a study of long-term antiretroviral therapy in people with HIV. Survey level was the resolution at which the v3.0 immunoSEQ assay ran. Profiled with immunoSEQ multiplex PCR; TCRdb holds only in-frame clones, not every one. The table shows more than 20,000 clones, with roughly 90% occurring only once. This material consisted of unsorted PBMCs, taken 1.8 years before starting antiretroviral therapy. Receptor source: a man aged 50-60 years with HIV.

CDR3 residues: CASSLYHNYGYTF. The CDR3 DNA follows: TGTGCCAGCAGCTTGTATCATAACTATGGCTACACCTTC. The V gene is TRBV7-8, the J gene TRBJ1-2; D unresolved. V was trimmed by 3 bases and J by 1 base, leaving 6 bases between them. The CDR3 covers 13 residues. Germline-derived CDR1 and CDR2 are SGHVS and FQNEAQ.

This sequence joins TRBV18 and TRBJ1-1, with 10 bases fitting TRBD1. The CDR3 length is 13 residues. Trimming at V came to 5 bases and at J to 6 bases, leaving 3 bases not matched to a gene. Germline CDR1 KGHSH, CDR2 LQKENI. CDR3 loop: CASSDRGRAEAFF. CDR3 sequence (DNA): TGTGCCAGCTCAGACAGGGGGCGGGCTGAAGCTTTCTTT.

In DNA form, the CDR3 reads TGTGCTAGTGGTTTAGAAGGGGGGAGCTCCTACAATGAGCAGTTCTTC. It is translated as CASGLEGGSSYNEQFF. The chain has TRBV12-5 and TRBJ2-1; D could derive from TRBD1 or TRBD2 (6 bases each). CDR3 length equals 16 residues. Germline values: CDR1 LGHNT, CDR2 FRNRAP. V lost 3 bases, J lost 0 bases, and 12 bases lay in between.

The V and J genes are TRBV7-9 and TRBJ2-7; 10 bases map to TRBD2. Germline V CDR1 and CDR2: SEHNR, FQNEAQ (reference sequence). The CDR3 covers 15 residues. V shed 6 bases, J shed 4 bases, and the junction held 9 bases outside the gene matches. CDR3 nucleotides: TGTGCCAGCAGGTACACTAGCGGGGACTTATACGAGCAGTACTTC. This encodes CASRYTSGDLYEQYF.

The V call is TRBV5-1, the J call TRBJ2-7; D possibly corresponds to TRBD2 (6 bases). V lost 5 bases to trimming and J lost 5 bases, with 35 bases between them. This CDR3 contains 20 residues. The germline gives CDR1 SGHRS, CDR2 YFSETQ. The chain's CDR3 is CASRNTVTSQQPRKIDEQYF. As DNA, the CDR3 is TGCGCCAGCAGGAATACCGTTACTAGCCAGCAACCGAGGAAAATTGACGAGCAGTACTTC.

This clone was found a few times. The chain carries TRBV5-1 and TRBJ2-7; 9 bases line up with TRBD1. Per germline, CDR1 SGHRS and CDR2 YFSETQ. The CDR3 runs to 16 residues. With V trimmed by 1 base and J by 4 bases, 9 bases remained unmatched. DNA of the CDR3: TGCGCCAGCAGCTTGCAGCCTCCGGGACAGGGATACGAGCAGTACTTC. Protein product: CASSLQPPGQGYEQYF. The full variable domain, its missing parts supplied by reference TRBV5-1 and TRBJ2-7, is KAGVTQTPRYLIKTRGQQVTLSCSPISGHRSVSWYQQTPGQGLQFLFEYFSETQRNKGNFPGRFSGRQFSNSRSEMNVSTLELGDSALYLCASSLQPPGQGYEQYFGPGTRLTVT.

The CDR3 sequence: CASSREELANEQFF. CDR3 nucleotide sequence: TGCGCCAGCAGCCGGGAAGAGCTAGCCAATGAGCAGTTCTTC. The chain is built from TRBV4-1 and TRBJ2-1, with D possibly matching TRBD2 (5 bases). The CDR3 totals 14 residues. Germline V gene lookup returns CDR1 MGHRA and CDR2 YSYEKL. Trimming removed 4 bases from V and 6 bases from J, with 13 bases in between.

This clone was observed a single time. The chain is built from TRBV9 and TRBJ2-3, with 9 bases fitting TRBD1. The CDR3 has 16 residues. V shed 3 bases, J shed 5 bases, and the junction held 10 bases outside the gene matches. CDR1 SGDLS and CDR2 YYNGEE come from the germline V gene. The CDR3 region is CASSATGGRDLDTQYF. The DNA for the CDR3 is TGTGCCAGCAGCGCTACAGGGGGCCGAGATTTAGATACGCAGTATTTT.

The table lists this clone with a count of one. This chain connects TRBV5-1 to TRBJ1-2; D unresolved. CDR3 length: 15 amino acids. V was pared by 4 bases and J by 8 bases, with 21 bases between. The germline gives CDR1 SGHRS, CDR2 YFSETQ. The CDR3 sequence: CASSVGGVGVGGYTF. DNA of the CDR3: TGCGCCAGCAGCGTTGGCGGGGTTGGTGTGGGAGGCTACACCTTC.

This clone was seen just once. The chain uses TRBV30 and TRBJ1-1; a possible D gene is TRBD1 (5 bases). From germline, CDR1 is GTSNPN and CDR2 SVGIG (reference sequence). V was pared by 4 bases and J by 5 bases, with 20 bases between. The CDR3 consists of 15 residues. CDR3 sequence: CAWNKVMGGGTEAFF. CDR3 nucleotide sequence: TGTGCCTGGAATAAAGTGATGGGTGGGGGGACTGAAGCTTTCTTT. Filled out from reference TRBV30 and TRBJ1-1, the complete variable domain reads SQTIHQWPATLVQPVGSPLSLECTVEGTSNPNLYWYRQAAGRGLQLLFYSVGIGQISSEVPQNLSASRPQDRQFILSSKKLLLSDSGFYLCAWNKVMGGGTEAFFGQGTRLTVV.

The chain couples TRBV5-1 to TRBJ1-5; D ambiguous. Trimming cost V 0 bases and J 3 bases, with 10 bases left between them. CDR1 SGHRS and CDR2 YFSETQ come from the germline V gene. This CDR3 region has 15 residues. CDR3 region: CASSLEGPHNQPQHF. In nucleotides, the CDR3 is TGCGCCAGCAGCTTGGAAGGCCCACACAATCAGCCCCAGCATTTT.

V usage is TRBV6-1 and J usage is TRBJ1-1; D is possibly TRBD1 (5 bases). This CDR3 spans 12 amino acids. Germline CDR1 is MNHNS and CDR2 is SASEGT. Deletions cut 4 bases from V and 11 bases from J, with 14 bases between. The CDR3 reads CASSAPKGRAFF. The CDR3, as DNA: TGTGCCAGCAGTGCCCCCAAGGGGCGGGCTTTCTTT.

The chain couples TRBV9 to TRBJ2-1; no firm D call. CDR3 length equals 15 residues. CDR1 is SGDLS, CDR2 YYNGEE, per germline. Between the trimmed V and J ends, which lost 5 bases and 8 bases, there was a span of 20 bases. The CDR3 region has the DNA TGTGCCAGCAGTGGGATCCTAACCGGAATTGATGAGCAGTTCTTC. It encodes CASSGILTGIDEQFF.

As for this clone: One end of the junction varies from germline; a read error may be responsible. The chain has TRBV6-5 and TRBJ1-2, with 7 positions matching TRBD1. Germline CDR1 and CDR2: MNHEY and SVGAGI. The CDR3 has 13 residues. CDR3 region: CASTLLGTATQAF. The DNA of the CDR3 is TGTGCCAGCACCTTACTGGGGACAGCCACGCAAGCCTTC.

V and J are TRBV12-5 and TRBJ1-5, with a weak D call TRBD1 (6 bases). In germline, CDR1 is LGHNT, CDR2 FRNRAP. The CDR3 extends over 14 amino acids. Trimming removed 6 bases at V and 5 bases at J, with 14 bases between. The CDR3 reads CASGPEGGYQPQHF. The CDR3 region has the DNA TGTGCTAGTGGGCCAGAGGGGGGGTATCAGCCCCAGCATTTT.

V gene TRBV6-6 combines with J gene TRBJ2-7, with D tentatively TRBD2 (6 bases). The CDR3 contains 15 residues. V lost 2 bases, J lost 4 bases, and 15 bases lay in between. The V gene's germline CDR1 is MNHNY and CDR2 SVGAGI (reference sequence). CDR3: CASSYPGLGGYEQYF. The CDR3 coding sequence is TGTGCCAGCAGTTACCCTGGTTTGGGAGGTTACGAGCAGTACTTC.

V is TRBV5-4 and J is TRBJ1-2; TRBD1 aligns across 9 bases. V dropped 0 bases and J dropped 8; count of bases not matched to a gene: 14. The V gene's germline CDR1 is SGHNT and CDR2 YYREEE (reference sequence). The CDR3 runs to 17 residues. For the CDR3, the DNA is TGTGCCAGCAGCTTGGGGGGTGCCGGACAGGGGACGCGAGGCTACACCTTC. This encodes CASSLGGAGQGTRGYTF.

The chain couples TRBV2 to TRBJ1-2, with a weak D call TRBD1 (6 bases). Germline-derived CDR1 and CDR2 are SNHLY and FYNNEI. The CDR3 consists of 13 residues. V was pared by 3 bases and J by 4 bases, with 9 bases between. The DNA of the CDR3 is TGTGCCAGCAGTGACGACAGGACCTATGGCTACACCTTC. This encodes CASSDDRTYGYTF.

DNA of the CDR3: TGTGCCAGCAGTGTGACGCTAAACACTGAAGCTTTCTTT. Translated: CASSVTLNTEAFF. This sequence joins TRBV25-1 and TRBJ1-1; D remains unclear. In germline, CDR1 is MGHDK, CDR2 SYGVNS. V dropped 4 bases and J dropped 2 bases, with 8 bases sitting between them. The CDR3 runs 13 residues.

The V and J genes are TRBV7-3 and TRBJ2-2; TRBD2 is a possible D gene (5 bases). This CDR3 is 14 amino acids long. CDR1 is SGHTA, CDR2 FQGTGA, per germline. The germline V and J ends were trimmed by 2 bases and 5 bases, with 9 bases remaining between them. The CDR3 here is CASSLDGETGELFF. In nucleotides, the CDR3 is TGTGCCAGCAGCTTAGACGGGGAAACCGGGGAGCTGTTTTTT.

This clone has a single count. This sequence joins TRBV7-2 and TRBJ1-2, with unresolved D. Germline V lookup: CDR1 SGHTA, CDR2 FQGNSA. The CDR3 spans 14 residues. V was cut by 5 bases and J by 1 base, with 11 bases left in between. This CDR3 is CASSPRRSNYGYTF. The CDR3 DNA is TGTGCCAGCAGCCCCCGGCGAAGTAACTATGGCTACACCTTC.